The T cell receptor beta chain described here comes from a study of preoperative IRX-2 immunotherapy in early breast cancer. Trimming cost V 3 bases and J 4 bases; bases outside gene matches: 6. This CDR3 contains 14 residues. Germline V gene sequence: CDR1 GTSNPN, CDR2 SVGIG (reference sequence). Described treatment: preoperative locoregional IRX-2 cytokine immunotherapy. Preoperative locoregional IRX-2 cytokine immunotherapy was tested in the phase Ib source study. Produced via immunoSEQ multiplex PCR; TCRdb's table is partial and in-frame only. The data hold more than 20,000 clones, with about four fifths observed a single time.

The origin of this receptor is a human donor with breast cancer. The sequenced sample was lymph node tissue, obtained before IRX-2 immunotherapy. The chain combines TRBV30 with TRBJ2-3; 8 bases match TRBD1. CDR3 protein: CAWSRTGRADTQYF. The CDR3 DNA sequence: TGTGCCTGGAGCCGGACAGGGCGAGCAGATACGCAGTATTTT. The full variable domain, its missing parts supplied by reference TRBV30 and TRBJ2-3, is SQTIHQWPATLVQPVGSPLSLECTVEGTSNPNLYWYRQAAGRGLQLLFYSVGIGQISSEVPQNLSASRPQDRQFILSSKKLLLSDSGFYLCAWSRTGRADTQYFGPGTRLTVL.